This T cell receptor beta chain was identified in a study of T-cell memory formation after mild COVID-19. Germline trimming cut 6 bases from V and 2 bases from J; bases unmatched to any gene: 11. The CDR3 has 16 amino acids. Germline V gene data show CDR1 as MNHEY and CDR2 as SVGEGT. This clonotype has at least ten counts. From the 5' RACE reads, TCRdb called clonotypes with MiXCR, one entry per CDR3 protein. This table has hundreds of thousands of distinct CDR3 sequences, more than 20% appearing once. The chain combines TRBV6-2 or TRBV6-3 with TRBJ2-3; TRBD2 matches at 7 bases. The sequence came from an adult woman who had mild COVID-19 (a few samples of this study predate the infection). Cell type and time point are not known. The sequencing input was PBMCs or a T cell subset sorted from them (not recorded which). The CDR3 is CASSTWGAGNTDTQYF. The DNA of the CDR3 is TGTGCCAGCAGCACCTGGGGAGCGGGGAACACAGATACGCAGTATTTT.